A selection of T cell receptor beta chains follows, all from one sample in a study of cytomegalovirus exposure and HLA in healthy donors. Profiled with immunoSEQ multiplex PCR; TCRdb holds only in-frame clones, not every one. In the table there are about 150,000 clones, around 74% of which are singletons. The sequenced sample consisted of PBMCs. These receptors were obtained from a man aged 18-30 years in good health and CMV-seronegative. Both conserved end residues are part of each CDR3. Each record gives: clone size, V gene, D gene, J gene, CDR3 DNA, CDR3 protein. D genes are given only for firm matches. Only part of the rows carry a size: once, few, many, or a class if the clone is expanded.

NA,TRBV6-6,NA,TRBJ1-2,TGTGCCAGCAGCTCCTTTGGACAGAGGCTTGTTCGCGGCTACACCTTC,CASSSFGQRLVRGYTF
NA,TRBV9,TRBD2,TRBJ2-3,TGTGCCAGCAGCGTAAGGGGGACTAGCGGCACAGATACGCAGTATTTT,CASSVRGTSGTDTQYF
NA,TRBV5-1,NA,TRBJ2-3,TGCGCCAGCCGCCGCGGCGACAGCCTAGGAGATACGCAGTATTTT,CASRRGDSLGDTQYF
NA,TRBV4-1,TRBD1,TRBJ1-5,TGCGCCAGCAGCCAAGACCTCCAGGACAGGCTGAATCAGCCCCAGCATTTT,CASSQDLQDRLNQPQHF
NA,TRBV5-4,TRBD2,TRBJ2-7,TGTGCCAGCAGCTTTGGACTAGCGGGGGGGAATAGCTACGAGCAGTACTTC,CASSFGLAGGNSYEQYF
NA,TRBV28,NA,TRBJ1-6,TGTGCCAGCAGTTTCTTTAATTCACCCCTCCACTTT,CASSFFNSPLHF
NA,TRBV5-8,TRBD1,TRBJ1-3,TGTGCCAGCAGACGGACAGGGGCTGGAAACACCATATATTTT,CASRRTGAGNTIYF
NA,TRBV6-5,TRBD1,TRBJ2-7,TGTGCCAGCAGTGAAGCCGGGACAGATTTC,CASSEAGTDF
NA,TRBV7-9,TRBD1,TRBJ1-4,TGTGCCAGCAGCCGCCGGGACAGGGAGCAACTGTTTTTT,CASSRRDREQLFF
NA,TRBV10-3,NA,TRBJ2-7,TGTGCCATCAGTGAGTTGGGCAGCTCCTACGGGCAGTACTTC,CAISELGSSYGQYF
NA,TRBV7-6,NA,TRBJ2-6,TGTGCCAGCGGAGGGGCCTCTGGGGCCAACGTCCTGACTTTC,CASGGASGANVLTF
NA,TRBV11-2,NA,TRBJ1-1,TGTGCCAGCAGCTTAGATCTTGCTAGTGAAGCTTTCTTT,CASSLDLASEAFF
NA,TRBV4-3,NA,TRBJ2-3,TGCGCCAGCAGCCAAGGACAGGCCCTTATTAGCACAGATACGCAGTATTTT,CASSQGQALISTDTQYF
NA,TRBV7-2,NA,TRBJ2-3,TGTGCCAGCAGCTTGGGTAGCGGCCCCACAGATACGCAGTATTTT,CASSLGSGPTDTQYF
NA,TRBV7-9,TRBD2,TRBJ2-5,TGTGCCAGCAGCGGGATGACTAGCTTAACGGAGACCCAGTACTTC,CASSGMTSLTETQYF
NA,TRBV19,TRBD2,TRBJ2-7,TGTGCCAGTAGTATCGGGGGGAGGCACTACGAGCAGTACTTC,CASSIGGRHYEQYF
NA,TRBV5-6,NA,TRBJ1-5,TGTGCCAGCAGCTTGGGGACCAGCGGTCAGCCCCAGCATTTT,CASSLGTSGQPQHF
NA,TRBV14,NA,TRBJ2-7,TGTGCCAGCAGCCCGACGGACAGTACCCTCTCCTACGAGCAGTACTTC,CASSPTDSTLSYEQYF
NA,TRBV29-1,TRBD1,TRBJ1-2,TGCAGCGTTGAGGGGACAGGGAACTATGGCTACACCTTC,CSVEGTGNYGYTF
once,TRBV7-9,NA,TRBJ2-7,TGTGCCAGCAGCCCGCGATTCCCGGGACTCCAAATCTACGAGCAGTACTTC,CASSPRFPGLQIYEQYF
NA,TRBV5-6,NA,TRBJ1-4,TGTGCCAGCAGCTTCCTGAGCCCGACTAATGAAAAACTGTTTTTT,CASSFLSPTNEKLFF
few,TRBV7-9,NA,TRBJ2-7,TGTTCCAGCAGCGGTAGCGGAAACTCCTACGAGCAGTACTTC,CSSSGSGNSYEQYF
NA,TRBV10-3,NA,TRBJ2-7,TGTGCCATCAACAAGTCAGGATACGAGCAGTACTTC,CAINKSGYEQYF
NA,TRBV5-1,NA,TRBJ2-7,TGCGCCAGCTCCGGGTTGCCGTCGGGTGGGGAGCAGTACTTC,CASSGLPSGGEQYF